This T cell receptor (beta chain) was recovered during a study of metastatic and nonmetastatic thyroid tumors. Study as a whole: The authors compared repertoires across blood and tumor or nodule tissue from malignant and benign thyroid patients. Whole-study results and caveats: It was reported that TCR beta diversity was significantly higher in malignant thyroid tumors than benign nodules, in blood and tumor.

CDR3 length: 12 residues. The germline V gene has CDR1 MDHEN and CDR2 SYDVKM. The V end lost 6 bases, the J end lost 11 bases, and 16 bases lay between the germline ends. This clone was observed a few times. Its antigen remains unknown. Authors' processing steps: The study's classifier, a distant-metastasis tool for papillary thyroid cancer, was built using CDR3 differences across clinicopathological groups. From the PCR reads, TCRdb re-called clones with MiXCR. The V and J calls were not made by the authors but by TCRdb's processing. Altogether about 40,000 clones are present, 13% being singletons, with the ten largest covering over 7.5%. Among the patients, none had received any treatment before thyroid surgery.

This receptor was obtained from a female donor with papillary thyroid cancer or a benign thyroid nodule (not recorded which). Some clones in this sample may be carry-over from other donors' samples. The V call is TRBV28, the J call TRBJ1-1, with D possibly being TRBD1 (5 bases). Sequencing used blood. The CDR3: CASSPLGHPAFF. The CDR3 DNA reads TGTGCCAGCAGCCCCCTAGGACACCCGGCTTTCTTT.